Included here is one TCR beta chain sequence, with context. One junction end disagrees with the germline gene, perhaps due to a read error. Sequencing used immunoSEQ multiplex PCR; TCRdb keeps in-frame clones, though not all of them. This table has 2 million to 3 million clones, over 85% appearing once. Germline values: CDR1 WSHSY, CDR2 SAAADI. The CDR3 is made up of 11 amino acids. This entry is derived from a study of shared clonotypes between healthy human individuals. The V call is TRBV10-2, the J call TRBJ1-2; possibly TRBD1 for D (6 bases). This receptor was taken from a young man in good health. Some clones in this sample may be carry-over from other donors' samples. Sequenced sample: naive CD4+ T cells from PBMCs. Subset noted: CD45RA+ positively selected. The DNA of the CDR3 is TGCGCCAGCAGTGAGCACGGGGGGCACTACTTC. It translates to CASSEHGGHYF.